This TCR beta chain is from a study of blood T cell repertoires in COVID-19. Study context: Sources were T cells, B-cell-depleted T cells, or PBMCs; the material itself was cDNA or gDNA.

Germline V lookup: CDR1 SGHRS, CDR2 YFSETQ. V gave up 2 bases and J gave up 4 bases, with 12 bases separating them. The CDR3 contains 14 residues. In the original workflow: The assay estimated nucleated cells by amplifying reference gene primers. Assay used: immunoSEQ multiplex PCR; TCRdb lists only in-frame clones, some missing. D and trimming come from the DNA, and the V and J calls and clone size come from that table. The sample consists of some 210,000 clones, more than 70% of them appearing once. This TCR came from a woman in her thirties or forties who had recovered from COVID-19. The chain has TRBV5-1 and TRBJ2-5, with D maybe TRBD1 (6 bases). Sequencing was done on a sample of peripheral blood. DNA of the CDR3: TGCGCCAGCAGCTTTACAGGGTATACAGAGACCCAGTACTTC. Translation: CASSFTGYTETQYF.